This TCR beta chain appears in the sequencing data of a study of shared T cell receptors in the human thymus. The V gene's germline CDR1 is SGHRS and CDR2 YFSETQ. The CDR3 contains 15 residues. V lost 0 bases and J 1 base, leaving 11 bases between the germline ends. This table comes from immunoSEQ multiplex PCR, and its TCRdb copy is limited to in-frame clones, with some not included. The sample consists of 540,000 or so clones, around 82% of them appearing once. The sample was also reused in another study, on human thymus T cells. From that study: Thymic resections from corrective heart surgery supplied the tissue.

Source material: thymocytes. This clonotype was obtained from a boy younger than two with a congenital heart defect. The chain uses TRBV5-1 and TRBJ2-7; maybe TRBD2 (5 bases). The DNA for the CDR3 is TGCGCCAGCAGCTTGGACGGGGATGGGTCCTACGAGCAGTACTTC. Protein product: CASSLDGDGSYEQYF.